This T cell receptor beta chain was sequenced during a study of blood T cell dynamics during melanoma immunotherapy. The table came from immunoSEQ multiplex PCR; TCRdb's copy has only in-frame clones and leaves some out. Seen here are roughly 6,900 clones, roughly 80% observed once, and the top ten hold approximately 30%. The time point: pre-treatment baseline. Patients had no prior systemic cancer treatment, immunosuppressants or other active cancers. The CDR3 totals 13 residues. Germline CDR1 is SGHTA and CDR2 is FQGTGA. Between the trimmed V and J ends, which lost 3 bases and 7 bases, there was a span of 10 bases. This clone was counted between two and nine times.

This TCR came from a human donor with melanoma. The chain has TRBV7-3 and TRBJ1-5; D unresolved. The material sequenced was blood, taken from a patient treated with checkpoint blockade. This CDR3 reads CASSLWEGQPQHF. CDR3 nucleotides: TGTGCCAGCAGCTTGTGGGAAGGACAGCCCCAGCATTTT.